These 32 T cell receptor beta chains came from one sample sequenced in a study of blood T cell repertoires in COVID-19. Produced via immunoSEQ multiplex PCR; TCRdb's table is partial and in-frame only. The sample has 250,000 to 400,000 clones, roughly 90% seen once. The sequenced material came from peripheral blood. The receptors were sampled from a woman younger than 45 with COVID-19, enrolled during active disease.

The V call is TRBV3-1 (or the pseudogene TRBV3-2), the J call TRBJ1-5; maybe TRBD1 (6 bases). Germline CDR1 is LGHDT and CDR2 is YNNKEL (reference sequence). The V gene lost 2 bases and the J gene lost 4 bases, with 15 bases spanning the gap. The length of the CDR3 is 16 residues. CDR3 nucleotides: TGTGCCAGCAGCCAACAGGCGGGGGGCGGGAATCAGCCCCAGCATTTT. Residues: CASSQQAGGGNQPQHF.

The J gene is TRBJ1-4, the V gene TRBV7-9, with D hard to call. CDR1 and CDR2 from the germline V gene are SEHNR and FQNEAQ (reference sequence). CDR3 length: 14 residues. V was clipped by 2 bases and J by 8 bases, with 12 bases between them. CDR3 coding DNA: TGTGCCAGCAGCTTATCGACTCGAGGGGAAAAACTGTTTTTT. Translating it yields CASSLSTRGEKLFF. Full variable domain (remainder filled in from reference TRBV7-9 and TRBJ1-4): DTGVSQNPRHKITKRGQNVTFRCDPISEHNRLYWYRQTLGQGPEFLTYFQNEAQLEKSRLLSDRFSAERPKGSFSTLEIQRTEQGDSAMYLCASSLSTRGEKLFFGSGTQLSVL.

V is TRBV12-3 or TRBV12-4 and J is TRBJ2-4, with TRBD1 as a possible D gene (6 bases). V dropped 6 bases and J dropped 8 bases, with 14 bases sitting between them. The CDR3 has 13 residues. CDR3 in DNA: TGTGCCAGCAGCTTGACAGGATGGGACATTCAGTACTTC. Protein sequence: CASSLTGWDIQYF.

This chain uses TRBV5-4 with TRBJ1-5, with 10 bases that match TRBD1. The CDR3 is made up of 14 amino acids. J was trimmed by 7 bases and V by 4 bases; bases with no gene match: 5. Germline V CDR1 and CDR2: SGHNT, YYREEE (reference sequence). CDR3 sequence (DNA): TGTGCCAGCAGCCCTGGGACAGGGGAGCAGCCCCAGCATTTT. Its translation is CASSPGTGEQPQHF.

The CDR3 loop reads CASSVAAQLTYGYTF. In DNA form, the CDR3 reads TGTGCCAGCAGCGTAGCTGCACAGCTAACCTATGGCTACACCTTC. V and J are TRBV9 and TRBJ1-2, with D unresolved. The CDR3 loop spans 15 amino acids. Germline CDR1 reads SGDLS; CDR2 reads YYNGEE. V lost 0 bases and J lost 4, with 13 bases in between. The variable domain in full, with the rest retrieved from reference TRBV9 and TRBJ1-2, is DSGVTQTPKHLITATGQRVTLRCSPRSGDLSVYWYQQSLDQGLQFLIQYYNGEERAKGNILERFSAQQFPDLHSELNLSSLELGDSALYFCASSVAAQLTYGYTFGSGTRLTVV.

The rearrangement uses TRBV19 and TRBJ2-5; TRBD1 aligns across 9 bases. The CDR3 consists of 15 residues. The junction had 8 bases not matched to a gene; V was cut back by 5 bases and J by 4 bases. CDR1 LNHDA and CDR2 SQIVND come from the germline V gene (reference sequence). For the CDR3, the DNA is TGTGCCAGTAGTTCCGGGACAGGGTCGGGAGAGACCCAGTACTTC. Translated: CASSSGTGSGETQYF. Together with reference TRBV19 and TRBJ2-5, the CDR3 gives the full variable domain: DGGITQSPKYLFRKEGQNVTLSCEQNLNHDAMYWYRQDPGQGLRLIYYSQIVNDFQKGDIAEGYSVSREKKESFPLTVTSAQKNPTAFYLCASSSGTGSGETQYFGPGTRLLVL.

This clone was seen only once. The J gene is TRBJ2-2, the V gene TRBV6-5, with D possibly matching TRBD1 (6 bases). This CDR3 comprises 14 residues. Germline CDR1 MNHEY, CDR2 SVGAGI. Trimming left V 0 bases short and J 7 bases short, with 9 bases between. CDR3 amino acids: CASSYSGAGGELFF. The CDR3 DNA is TGTGCCAGCAGTTACTCGGGGGCGGGCGGGGAGCTGTTTTTT.

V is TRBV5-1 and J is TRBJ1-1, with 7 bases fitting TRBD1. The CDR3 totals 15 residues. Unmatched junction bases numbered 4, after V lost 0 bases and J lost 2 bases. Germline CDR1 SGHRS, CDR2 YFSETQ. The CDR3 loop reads CASSLETGINTEAFF. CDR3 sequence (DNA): TGCGCCAGCAGCTTGGAGACAGGGATAAACACTGAAGCTTTCTTT.

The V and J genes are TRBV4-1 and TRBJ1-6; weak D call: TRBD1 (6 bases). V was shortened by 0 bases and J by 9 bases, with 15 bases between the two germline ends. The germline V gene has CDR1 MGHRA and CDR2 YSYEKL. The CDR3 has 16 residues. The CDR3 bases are TGCGCCAGCAGCCAAGATAGGCTGGGGGCGAGTTCACCCCTCCACTTT. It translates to CASSQDRLGASSPLHF.

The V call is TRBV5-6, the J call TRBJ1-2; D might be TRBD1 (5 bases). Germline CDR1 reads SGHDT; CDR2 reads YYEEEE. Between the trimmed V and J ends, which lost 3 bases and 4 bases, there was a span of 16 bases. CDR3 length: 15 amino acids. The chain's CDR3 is CASSYGQRFSYGYTF. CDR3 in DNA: TGTGCCAGCAGCTACGGACAAAGGTTCTCCTATGGCTACACCTTC.

CDR3 protein: CASSPKFGYETGSNQPQHF. The CDR3 DNA follows: TGTGCCAGCAGTCCAAAATTTGGGTATGAGACGGGGAGCAATCAGCCCCAGCATTTT. V gene TRBV6-6 combines with J gene TRBJ1-5, with D hard to call. The CDR3 runs 19 residues. Germline values: CDR1 MNHNY, CDR2 SVGAGI (reference sequence). V lost 5 bases, J lost 1 base, and 24 bases lay in between.

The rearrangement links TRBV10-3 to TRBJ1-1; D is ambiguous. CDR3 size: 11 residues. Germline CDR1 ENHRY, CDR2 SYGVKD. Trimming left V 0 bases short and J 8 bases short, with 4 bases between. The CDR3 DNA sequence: TGTGCCATCAGTGAGTCCTACGAAGCTTTCTTT. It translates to CAISESYEAFF.

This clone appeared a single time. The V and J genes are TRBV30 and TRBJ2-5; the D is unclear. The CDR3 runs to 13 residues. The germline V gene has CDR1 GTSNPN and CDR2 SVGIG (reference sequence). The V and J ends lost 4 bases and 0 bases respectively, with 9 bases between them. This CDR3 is CAWNTANQETQYF. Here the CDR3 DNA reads TGTGCCTGGAACACCGCCAACCAAGAGACCCAGTACTTC. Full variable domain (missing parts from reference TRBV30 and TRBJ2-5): SQTIHQWPATLVQPVGSPLSLECTVEGTSNPNLYWYRQAAGRGLQLLFYSVGIGQISSEVPQNLSASRPQDRQFILSSKKLLLSDSGFYLCAWNTANQETQYFGPGTRLLVL.

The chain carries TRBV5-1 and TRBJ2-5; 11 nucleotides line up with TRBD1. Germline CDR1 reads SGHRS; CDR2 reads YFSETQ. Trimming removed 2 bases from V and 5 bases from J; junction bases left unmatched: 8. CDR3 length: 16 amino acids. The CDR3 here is CASSFSGQGARETQYF. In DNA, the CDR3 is TGCGCCAGCAGCTTTTCCGGACAGGGGGCGCGGGAGACCCAGTACTTC.

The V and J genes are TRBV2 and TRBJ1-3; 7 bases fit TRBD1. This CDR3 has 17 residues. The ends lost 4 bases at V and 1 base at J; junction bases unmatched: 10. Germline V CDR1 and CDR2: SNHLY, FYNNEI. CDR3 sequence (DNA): TGTGCCAGCAGTGGTGACAGGGCAGGTAGTTCTGGAAACACCATATATTTT. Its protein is CASSGDRAGSSGNTIYF.

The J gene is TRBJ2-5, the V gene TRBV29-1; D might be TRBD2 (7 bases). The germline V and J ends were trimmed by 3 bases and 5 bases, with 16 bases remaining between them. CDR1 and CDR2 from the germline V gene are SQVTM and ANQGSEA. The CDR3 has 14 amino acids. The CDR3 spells CSVDSGGAGETQYF. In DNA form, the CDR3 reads TGCAGCGTTGACTCTGGGGGGGCCGGGGAGACCCAGTACTTC.

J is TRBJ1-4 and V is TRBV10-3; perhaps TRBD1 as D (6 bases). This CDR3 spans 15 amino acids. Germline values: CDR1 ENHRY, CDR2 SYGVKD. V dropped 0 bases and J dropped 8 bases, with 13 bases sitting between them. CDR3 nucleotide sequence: TGTGCCATCAGTGAGTCGACAGGTCTAGGGGAAAAACTGTTTTTT. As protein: CAISESTGLGEKLFF.

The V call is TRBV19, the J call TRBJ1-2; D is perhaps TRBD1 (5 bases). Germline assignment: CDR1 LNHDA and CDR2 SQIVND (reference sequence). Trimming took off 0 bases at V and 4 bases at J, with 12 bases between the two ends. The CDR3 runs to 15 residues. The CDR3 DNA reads TGTGCCAGTAGTATAGATAATTGGGGCGGCTATGGCTACACCTTC. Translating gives CASSIDNWGGYGYTF.

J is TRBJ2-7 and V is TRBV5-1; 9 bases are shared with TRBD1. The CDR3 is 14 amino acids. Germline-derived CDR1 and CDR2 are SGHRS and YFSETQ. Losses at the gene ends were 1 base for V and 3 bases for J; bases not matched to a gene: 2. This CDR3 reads CASSLRQGDYEQYF. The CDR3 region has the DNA TGCGCCAGCAGCTTGCGACAGGGGGACTACGAGCAGTACTTC.

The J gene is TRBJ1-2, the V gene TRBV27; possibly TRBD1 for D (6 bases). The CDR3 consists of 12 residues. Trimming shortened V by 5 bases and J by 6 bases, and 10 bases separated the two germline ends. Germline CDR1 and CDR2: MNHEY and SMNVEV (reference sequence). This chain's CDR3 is CASSGQYHGYTF. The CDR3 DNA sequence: TGTGCCAGCAGTGGACAGTATCATGGCTACACCTTC.

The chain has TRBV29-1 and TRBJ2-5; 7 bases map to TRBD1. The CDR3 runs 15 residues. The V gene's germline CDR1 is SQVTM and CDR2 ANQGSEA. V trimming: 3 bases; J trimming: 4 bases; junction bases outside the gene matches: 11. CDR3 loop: CSVDFYAGGTETQYF. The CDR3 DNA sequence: TGCAGCGTTGACTTTTACGCAGGGGGAACAGAGACCCAGTACTTC.

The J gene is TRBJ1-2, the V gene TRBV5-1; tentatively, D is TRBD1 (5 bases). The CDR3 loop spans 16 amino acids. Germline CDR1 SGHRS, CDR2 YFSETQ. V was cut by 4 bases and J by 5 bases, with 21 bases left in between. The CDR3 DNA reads TGCGCCAGCAGCATGATTCTAGACAGTGGACGGTATGGCTACACCTTC. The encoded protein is CASSMILDSGRYGYTF.

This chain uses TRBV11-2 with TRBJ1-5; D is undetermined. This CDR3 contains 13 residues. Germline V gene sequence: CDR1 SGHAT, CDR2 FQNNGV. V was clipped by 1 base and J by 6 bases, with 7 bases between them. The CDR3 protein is CASSLAVAQPQHF. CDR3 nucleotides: TGTGCCAGCAGCTTAGCAGTAGCTCAGCCCCAGCATTTT.

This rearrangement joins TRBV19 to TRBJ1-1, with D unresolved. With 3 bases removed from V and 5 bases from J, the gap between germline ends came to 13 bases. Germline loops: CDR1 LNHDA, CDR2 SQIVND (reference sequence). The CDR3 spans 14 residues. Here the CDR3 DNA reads TGTGCCAGTAGTATCCCGGGTTCGGGGACTGAAGCTTTCTTT. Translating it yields CASSIPGSGTEAFF.

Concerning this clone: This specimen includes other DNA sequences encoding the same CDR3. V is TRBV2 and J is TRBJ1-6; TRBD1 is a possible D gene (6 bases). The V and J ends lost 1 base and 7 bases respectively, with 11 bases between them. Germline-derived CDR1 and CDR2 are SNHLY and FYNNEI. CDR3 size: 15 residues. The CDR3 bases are TGTGCCAGCAGTGAAGAAGGCAGGGGAAATTCACCCCTCCACTTT. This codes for CASSEEGRGNSPLHF.

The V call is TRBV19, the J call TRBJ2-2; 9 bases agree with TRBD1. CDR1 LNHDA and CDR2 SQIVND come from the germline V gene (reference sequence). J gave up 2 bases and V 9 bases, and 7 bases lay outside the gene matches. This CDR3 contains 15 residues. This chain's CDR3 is CASQRTGENTGELFF. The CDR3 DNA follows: TGTGCCAGCCAAAGGACAGGGGAAAACACCGGGGAGCTGTTTTTT.

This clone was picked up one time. DNA of the CDR3: TGTGCCAGCAGTACAAAAGGACAGGTCCTCGGCTACACCTTC. Protein sequence: CASSTKGQVLGYTF. The chain employs TRBV27 and TRBJ1-2, with 7 bases aligning to TRBD1. J was trimmed by 8 bases and V by 5 bases; bases with no gene match: 11. This CDR3 contains 14 residues. CDR1 and CDR2 (germline): MNHEY, SMNVEV (reference sequence).

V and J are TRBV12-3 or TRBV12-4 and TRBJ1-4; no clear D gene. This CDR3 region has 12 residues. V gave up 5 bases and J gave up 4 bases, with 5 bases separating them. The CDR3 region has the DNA TGTGCCAGCAGTCGGAGTAATGAAAAACTGTTTTTT. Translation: CASSRSNEKLFF.

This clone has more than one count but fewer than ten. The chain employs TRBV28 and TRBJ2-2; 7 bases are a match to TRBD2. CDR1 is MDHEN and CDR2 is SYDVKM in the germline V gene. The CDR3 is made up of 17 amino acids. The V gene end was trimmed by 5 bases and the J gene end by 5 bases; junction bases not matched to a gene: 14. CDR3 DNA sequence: TGTGCCAGCAGTCTGGTGGGGAGGGTTGGCGGGACCGGGGAGCTGTTTTTT. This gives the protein CASSLVGRVGGTGELFF.

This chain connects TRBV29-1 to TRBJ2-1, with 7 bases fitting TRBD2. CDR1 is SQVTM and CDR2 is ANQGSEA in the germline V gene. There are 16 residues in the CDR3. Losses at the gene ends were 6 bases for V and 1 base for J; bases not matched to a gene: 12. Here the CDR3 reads CSVLPGGLASYNEQFF. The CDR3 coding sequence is TGCAGCGTCCTCCCGGGGGGTCTAGCGTCCTACAATGAGCAGTTCTTC.

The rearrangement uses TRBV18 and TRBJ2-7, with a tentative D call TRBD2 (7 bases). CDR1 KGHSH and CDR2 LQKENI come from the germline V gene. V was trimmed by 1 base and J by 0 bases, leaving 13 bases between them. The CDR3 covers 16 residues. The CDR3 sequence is CASSPREGGHSYEQYF. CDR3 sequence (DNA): TGTGCCAGCTCACCACGGGAGGGGGGGCACTCCTACGAGCAGTACTTC.

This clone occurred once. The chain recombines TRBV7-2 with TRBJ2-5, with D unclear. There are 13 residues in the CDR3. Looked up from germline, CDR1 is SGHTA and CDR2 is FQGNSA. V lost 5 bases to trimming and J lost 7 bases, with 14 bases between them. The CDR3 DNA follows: TGTGCCAGCAGCGCCCCGTCCGCCGGGACCCAGTACTTC. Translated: CASSAPSAGTQYF.